This T cell receptor (beta chain) was captured in a study of T cell responses to AZD1222 COVID-19 vaccine. J gave up 10 bases and V 5 bases, and 3 bases lay outside the gene matches. Germline V gene sequence: CDR1 MDHEN, CDR2 SYDVKM. The CDR3 has 12 amino acids. Repertoires were generated with immunoSEQ multiplex PCR, while TCRdb's copy carries only in-frame clones and drops some. The sample holds some 190,000 clones; about 92% are singletons and the top ten take 1% to 1.5%. General study results and limits: Donors, mostly white British, included more females; clonal diversity was possibly underestimated. The repertoires were collected only after the peak T cell response.

Remarks on this clone: Its antigen is unknown.

The input for sequencing was peripheral blood, taken on day 0 of AZD1222 vaccination. This clonotype originated in an adult in good health. The chain combines TRBV28 with TRBJ2-1; 9 bases are shared with TRBD2. CDR3 amino acids: CASSLGLAEQFF. In nucleotides, the CDR3 is TGTGCCAGCAGTCTAGGACTAGCGGAGCAGTTCTTC. The full variable domain, its missing parts supplied by reference TRBV28 and TRBJ2-1, is DVKVTQSSRYLVKRTGEKVFLECVQDMDHENMFWYRQDPGLGLRLIYFSYDVKMKEKGDIPEGYSVSREKKERFSLILESASTNQTSMYLCASSLGLAEQFFGPGTRLTVL.